This paragraph reports one T cell receptor (beta chain). The data are from a study of blood T cell repertoires in COVID-19. Study details: The origin of the acute and convalescent COVID-19 samples was the United States, Italy and Spain. Nucleic acid was either cDNA or gDNA, and it came from T cells, B-cell-depleted T cells, or PBMCs.

CDR1 MGHRA and CDR2 YSYEKL come from the germline V gene. The CDR3 loop spans 19 amino acids. V lost 2 bases and J lost 8, with 25 bases in between. Authors' data handling: Quantification of nucleated cells was approximated via reference gene primer amplification. Repertoires were generated with immunoSEQ multiplex PCR, while TCRdb's copy carries only in-frame clones and drops some. V and J calls and clone size follow that table, whereas D and trimming were derived from the DNA. The data hold roughly 400,000 clones, with more than 75% observed a single time. The sequenced material came from PBMCs or T cells enriched from blood (not recorded which). The gene calls are TRBV4-1 and TRBJ1-6; D is possibly TRBD1 (6 bases). This TCR was recovered from a woman between 45 and 65 years old who had recovered from COVID-19. CDR3 amino acids: CASSQPWDLQGVSYSPLHF. The CDR3 DNA sequence: TGCGCCAGCAGCCAACCATGGGACCTACAGGGAGTTTCGTATTCACCCCTCCACTTT.